This T cell receptor (beta chain) was captured in a study of shared clonotypes between healthy human individuals. V was clipped by 1 base and J by 0 bases, with 1 base between them. CDR1 is MGHRA, CDR2 YSYEKL, per germline. The CDR3 consists of 13 residues. Naive CD8 populations comprised CD45RO-negative cells positively selected for CCR7, excluding terminally differentiated effector memory CD45RA+ cells. The donors were adults (healthy and HIV-negative) with no recent acute infections or vaccinations. A note on this clone: At the DNA level, this CDR3 is encoded by other sequences in the same sample as well.

The deep-level immunoSEQ assay was used. Each cell subset's genomic DNA was divided evenly among several immunoSEQ plates. Data came from immunoSEQ multiplex PCR; TCRdb stores just in-frame clones and leaves some out. The sample consists of roughly 2,000,000 clones, roughly 94% of them appearing once. The specimen was naive CD8+ T cells sorted from blood. The TCR sequence derives from a man between 18 and 35 years old in good health. The rearrangement joins TRBV4-1 to TRBJ1-3; D uncertain. The CDR3 sequence: CASSQVSGNTIYF. In DNA form, the CDR3 reads TGCGCCAGCAGCCAAGTCTCTGGAAACACCATATATTTT.